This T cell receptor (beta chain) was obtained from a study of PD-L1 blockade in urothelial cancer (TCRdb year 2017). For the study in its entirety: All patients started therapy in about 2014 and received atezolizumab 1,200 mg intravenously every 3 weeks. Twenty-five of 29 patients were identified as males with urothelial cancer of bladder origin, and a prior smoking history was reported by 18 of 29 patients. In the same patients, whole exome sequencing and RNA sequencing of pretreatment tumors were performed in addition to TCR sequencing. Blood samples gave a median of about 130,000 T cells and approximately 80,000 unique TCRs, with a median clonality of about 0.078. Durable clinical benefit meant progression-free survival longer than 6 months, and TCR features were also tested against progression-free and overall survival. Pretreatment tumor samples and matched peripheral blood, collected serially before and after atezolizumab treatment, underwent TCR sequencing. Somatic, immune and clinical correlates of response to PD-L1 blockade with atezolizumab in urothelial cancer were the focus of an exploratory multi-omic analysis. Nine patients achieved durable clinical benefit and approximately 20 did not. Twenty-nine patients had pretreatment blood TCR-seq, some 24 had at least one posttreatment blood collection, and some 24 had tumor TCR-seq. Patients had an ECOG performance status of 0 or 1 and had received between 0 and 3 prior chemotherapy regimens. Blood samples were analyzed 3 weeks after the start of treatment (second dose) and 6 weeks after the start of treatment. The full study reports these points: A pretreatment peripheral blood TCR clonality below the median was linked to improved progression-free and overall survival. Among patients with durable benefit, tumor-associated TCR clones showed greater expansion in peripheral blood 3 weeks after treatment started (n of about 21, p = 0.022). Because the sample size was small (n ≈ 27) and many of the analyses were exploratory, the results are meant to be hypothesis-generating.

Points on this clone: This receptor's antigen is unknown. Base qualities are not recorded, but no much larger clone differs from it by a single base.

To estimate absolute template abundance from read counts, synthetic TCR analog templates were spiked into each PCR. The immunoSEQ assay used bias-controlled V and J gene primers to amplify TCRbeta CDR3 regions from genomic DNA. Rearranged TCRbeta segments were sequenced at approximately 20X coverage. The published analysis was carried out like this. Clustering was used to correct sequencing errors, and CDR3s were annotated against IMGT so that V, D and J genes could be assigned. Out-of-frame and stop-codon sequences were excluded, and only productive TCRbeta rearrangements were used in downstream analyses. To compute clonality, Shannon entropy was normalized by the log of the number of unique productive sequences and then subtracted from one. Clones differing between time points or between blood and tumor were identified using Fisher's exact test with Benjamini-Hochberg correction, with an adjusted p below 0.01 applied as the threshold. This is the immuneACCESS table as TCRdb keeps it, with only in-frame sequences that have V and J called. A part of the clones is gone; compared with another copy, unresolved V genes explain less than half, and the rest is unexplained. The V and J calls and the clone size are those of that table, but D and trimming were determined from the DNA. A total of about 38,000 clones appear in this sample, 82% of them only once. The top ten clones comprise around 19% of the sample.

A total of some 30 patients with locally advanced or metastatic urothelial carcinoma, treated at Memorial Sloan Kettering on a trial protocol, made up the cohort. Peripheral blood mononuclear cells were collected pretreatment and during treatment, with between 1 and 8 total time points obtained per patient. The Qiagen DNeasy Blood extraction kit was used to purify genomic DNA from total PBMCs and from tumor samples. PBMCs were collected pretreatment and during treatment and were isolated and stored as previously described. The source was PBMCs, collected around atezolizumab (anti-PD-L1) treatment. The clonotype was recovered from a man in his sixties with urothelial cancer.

The bases read TGTGCCAGCAGCTTTGTGGCCTCCGGCTACACCTTC. This translates into CASSFVASGYTF. Here the chain combines TRBV12-1 and TRBJ1-2; the DNA was not compared with TRBD1, the D call given in the table. TRBV12-1 is listed as a pseudogene. Including the terminal cysteine and phenylalanine, the CDR3 comprises 12 residues. The DNA shown is the 36-base CDR3, in frame from base 1.